The rows below give T cell receptor beta chains drawn from one sample of a study of CD8 T cells in Susac syndrome. TCRdb ran MiXCR on the immunoSEQ multiplex PCR reads and lists one entry per CDR3 protein. Of roughly 50,000 distinct CDR3 sequences listed, 80% to 95% are singletons. Sequenced sample: CD8+ T cells from PBMCs. The receptors come from a human donor in good health. Both conserved end residues are part of each CDR3. The D gene is left open where the match is weak. Only some rows state a clone size, as once, few, many or a class for expanded clones.

V,D,size,J,DNA,CDR3
TRBV5-6,.,.,TRBJ1-1,TGTGCCAGCAGCCCAGGATATACTGAAGCTTTCTTT,CASSPGYTEAFF
TRBV12-3/TRBV12-4,TRBD1,once,TRBJ1-5,TGTGCCAGCAGTTTGGGGGACAGGGTCCATCAGCCCCAGCATTTT,CASSLGDRVHQPQHF
TRBV27,.,.,TRBJ1-1,TGTGCCAGCAGTTTGGACTCCAGGGTGGGCACTGAAGCTTTCTTT,CASSLDSRVGTEAFF
TRBV6-1,.,.,TRBJ2-1,TGTGCCAGCCGCAACGTAGGTGAGCAGTTCTTC,CASRNVGEQFF
TRBV11-2,.,few,TRBJ2-7,TGTGCCAGCAGTCACCCCGGCTACGAGCAGTACTTC,CASSHPGYEQYF
TRBV27,.,.,TRBJ2-7,TGTGCCAGCAGTTTGAGAGGCCACGAGCAGTACTTC,CASSLRGHEQYF
TRBV7-2,TRBD2,once,TRBJ2-5,TGTGCCAGCAGCCTTTCCAGCACCTCTAGCGGTCAAGAGACCCAGTACTTC,CASSLSSTSSGQETQYF
TRBV5-4,.,.,TRBJ1-2,TGTGCCAGCAGAACCGATGGGGCACACTATGGCTACACCTTC,CASRTDGAHYGYTF
TRBV5-6,TRBD1,.,TRBJ2-7,TGTGCCAGCAGCTTGGCCCGGGACAGGGGAAACGAGCAGTACTTC,CASSLARDRGNEQYF
TRBV29-1,.,.,TRBJ2-5,TGCAGCGTTCAACCTCGCGGGACGCTCCAAGAGACCCAGTACTTC,CSVQPRGTLQETQYF
TRBV7-7,.,.,TRBJ2-2,TGTGCTAGCAGCTTCGGGACAACGAACACCGGGGAGCTGTTTTTT,CASSFGTTNTGELFF
TRBV2,.,.,TRBJ2-2,TGTGCCAGCAGGTGGAGGGGAGGAGTTAACACCGGGGAGCTGTTTTTT,CASRWRGGVNTGELFF
TRBV2,.,.,TRBJ2-3,TGTGCCAGCAGTGATAGCAGGGTATTTGACACAGATACGCAGTATTTT,CASSDSRVFDTDTQYF
TRBV19,TRBD1,.,TRBJ1-1,TGTGCCAGTAGTTGGGAAGGACAGGGGGACACTGAAGCTTTCTTT,CASSWEGQGDTEAFF
TRBV20-1,TRBD1,.,TRBJ2-7,TGCAGTGCTAGCGCTGAGAGGGACAGGCGCTCCTACGAGCAGTACTTC,CSASAERDRRSYEQYF
TRBV27,.,.,TRBJ2-7,TGTGCCAGCAGTTTGGCTAGTCCGTGGGAGCAGTACTTC,CASSLASPWEQYF
TRBV29-1,.,.,TRBJ2-1,TGCAGCGTTGAATTCGGTCTCGGCGGGATCTCCTACAATGAGCAGTTCTTC,CSVEFGLGGISYNEQFF
TRBV4-3,TRBD2,once,TRBJ2-7,TGCGCCAGCAGCCAGGAATCCGGGACTAGCGGGAGACACGAGCAGTACTTC,CASSQESGTSGRHEQYF
TRBV19,TRBD1,.,TRBJ2-6,TGTGCCAGTAGCCTCGGGACAGCTGGGGCCAACGTCCTGACTTTC,CASSLGTAGANVLTF
TRBV20-1,TRBD2,once,TRBJ2-5,TGCAGTGCTAGCCCCGCTAGCGGGAGGGCCAAAGAGACCCAGTACTTC,CSASPASGRAKETQYF
TRBV29-1,.,.,TRBJ2-2,TGCAGCGTACCAAGGGGGGGCGGGGAGCTGTTTTTT,CSVPRGGGELFF
TRBV4-1,TRBD1,.,TRBJ1-4,TGCGCCAGCAGCTTACAGGGGGCAGCTAATGAAAAACTGTTTTTT,CASSLQGAANEKLFF
TRBV20-1,TRBD1,.,TRBJ2-6,TGCAGTGCCCGACAGGGGACATCCGGGGCCAACGTCCTGACTTTC,CSARQGTSGANVLTF